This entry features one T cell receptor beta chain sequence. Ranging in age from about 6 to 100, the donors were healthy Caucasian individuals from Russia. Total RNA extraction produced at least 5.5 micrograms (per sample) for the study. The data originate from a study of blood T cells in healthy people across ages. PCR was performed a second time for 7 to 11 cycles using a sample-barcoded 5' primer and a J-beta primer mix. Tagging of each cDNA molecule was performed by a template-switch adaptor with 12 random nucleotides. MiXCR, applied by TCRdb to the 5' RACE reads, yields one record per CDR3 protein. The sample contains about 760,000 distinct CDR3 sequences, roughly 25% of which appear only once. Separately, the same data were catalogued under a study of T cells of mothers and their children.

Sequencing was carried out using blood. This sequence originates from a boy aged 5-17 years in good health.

CDR3 protein: CSARGGQGKQPQHF. Here the CDR3 DNA reads TGCAGTGCTAGAGGAGGTCAGGGAAAGCAGCCCCAGCATTTT. The chain uses TRBV20-1 and TRBJ1-5; TRBD1 is a possible D gene (5 bases). Trimming pared 1 base from V and 7 bases from J, leaving 14 bases between. Germline V gene lookup returns CDR1 DFQATT and CDR2 SNEGSKA (reference sequence). This CDR3 region has 14 residues.